The rows below give T cell receptor beta chains drawn from one sample of a study of regulatory T cells in long-lasting Graves disease. One entry per CDR3 protein, called by TCRdb with MiXCR from the multiplex PCR reads. This sample has fewer than 600,000 distinct CDR3 sequences; 22% occur once, and the top ten carry roughly 13%. This sample comprised peripheral blood mononuclear cells (PBMCs), obtained when the disease was refractory, from a patient treated with antithyroid drugs. The receptor source for this set is a female donor with Graves disease. Both conserved end residues are part of each CDR3. D genes are given only for firm matches. Clone size is not always given. Where it is, it says once, few, many or a class for expanded clones.

V,D,size,J,DNA,CDR3
TRBV7-9,.,.,TRBJ1-2,TGTGCCAGCAGCCCGCCGAGGGAAAACTATGGCTACACCTTC,CASSPPRENYGYTF
TRBV12-3/TRBV12-4,.,.,TRBJ1-4,TGTGCCAGCAGTCTGACAGAAGATAATGAAAAACTGTTTTTT,CASSLTEDNEKLFF
TRBV15,.,many,TRBJ1-5,TGTGCCACCAGCAGTGGAGGGGGATTTGGGAATCAGCCCCAGCATTTT,CATSSGGGFGNQPQHF
TRBV20-1,.,many,TRBJ2-4,TGCAGCCCAAAGGGGCTAGTCGGAAACATTCAGTACTTC,CSPKGLVGNIQYF
TRBV29-1,.,many,TRBJ1-1,TGCAGCGTTACGAGGGAGGGGAACACTGAAGCTTTCTTT,CSVTREGNTEAFF
TRBV7-3,TRBD2,.,TRBJ2-1,TGTGCCAGCAGCCCAGGGCGGGGGAATGAGCAGTTCTTC,CASSPGRGNEQFF
TRBV7-9,.,once,TRBJ2-5,TGTGCCAGTACCCCCTCTCGGGGGCTTCTTCAGTACTTC,CASTPSRGLLQYF
TRBV5-1,.,few,TRBJ1-6,TGCGCCAGCGCTCGGGACGGATATAATTCACCCCTCCACTTT,CASARDGYNSPLHF
TRBV12-3/TRBV12-4,TRBD1,few,TRBJ1-5,TGTGCCAGCAGTTTTGGGGACAGGGTCTATAGCAATCAGCCCCAGCATTTT,CASSFGDRVYSNQPQHF
TRBV19,TRBD1,.,TRBJ2-2,TGTGCCAGTAGTAAGGACAGGGGAACCGGGGAGCTGTTTTTT,CASSKDRGTGELFF
TRBV20-1,.,.,TRBJ2-5,TGCAGTGCTAGAGATTGGGGAGGGGGAGAGACCCAGTACTTC,CSARDWGGGETQYF
TRBV2,TRBD1,many,TRBJ1-5,TGTGCCAGCAGTGACCGGGACAGGGGGGTTCAGCCCCAGCATTTT,CASSDRDRGVQPQHF
TRBV6-5,.,many,TRBJ1-1,TGTGCCAGCAGTTACTCTACAGGGCCCACTGAAGCTTTCTTT,CASSYSTGPTEAFF
TRBV28,.,many,TRBJ2-7,TGTGCCAGCAGTCGTCGACTGAGTTGGAGCTCCTACGAGCAGTACTTC,CASSRRLSWSSYEQYF
TRBV11-2,TRBD2,many,TRBJ2-7,TGTGCCAGCAGCCTCCTAGCGGGGGGGACCGACGAGCAGTACTTC,CASSLLAGGTDEQYF
TRBV9,.,few,TRBJ2-1,TGTGCCAGCAGCGTAGACCCACGAAATGAGCAGTTCTTC,CASSVDPRNEQFF
TRBV12-3/TRBV12-4,.,many,TRBJ2-2,TGTGCCAGCAGCACGCCCCGACAGAACACCGAGGAACTGTTTTTT,CASSTPRQNTEELFF
TRBV29-1,.,many,TRBJ1-1,TGCAGCGTTGAAGTTCCAGGGACCACCACTGAAGCTTTCTTT,CSVEVPGTTTEAFF
TRBV6-1,TRBD1,.,TRBJ2-7,TGTGCCAGTAACCCCGGACAGGGGGTCGAGCAGTACTTC,CASNPGQGVEQYF
TRBV5-1,.,.,TRBJ2-3,TGCGCCAGCAACTGGAGGGACGCTGGAGATACGCAGTATTTT,CASNWRDAGDTQYF
TRBV6-5,.,many,TRBJ2-7,TGTGCCAGCAGTTACTTGGACAGTCCCTACGAGCAGTACTTC,CASSYLDSPYEQYF
TRBV14,.,.,TRBJ1-2,TGTGCCAGCAGCCCAATTACCGGGACAAGATACTATGGCTACACCTTC,CASSPITGTRYYGYTF
TRBV12-3/TRBV12-4,TRBD2,.,TRBJ2-1,TGTGCCAGCATAGTTAGCGGGAGGGATGAGCAGTTCTTC,CASIVSGRDEQFF
TRBV19,.,many,TRBJ1-6,TGTGCCAGTACCACCGACAGGCATAATTCACCCCTCCACTTT,CASTTDRHNSPLHF
TRBV10-3,.,few,TRBJ1-2,TGTGCCATCAGTGAGCGGCAAGCTGACTATGGCTACACCTTC,CAISERQADYGYTF
TRBV7-9,.,.,TRBJ2-5,TGTGCCAGCAGCTTAGATTATTATACCCAAGAGACCCAGTACTTC,CASSLDYYTQETQYF
TRBV3-1,.,.,TRBJ1-1,TGTGCCAGCAGCCAAACAGGGAGTCGTGCAGCTTTCTTT,CASSQTGSRAAFF
TRBV6-1,.,many,TRBJ2-5,TGTGCCAGCAGGAAGGAGACCCAGTACTTC,CASRKETQYF
TRBV27,.,.,TRBJ2-1,TGTGCCAGCAGTTTATCAGGGGGGACAGCGGCGCGGGAGATTTACAATGAGCAGTTCTTC,CASSLSGGTAAREIYNEQFF
TRBV20-1,.,.,TRBJ2-7,TGCAGTACACAGGGTAGGACCTACGAGCAGTACTTC,CSTQGRTYEQYF
TRBV29-1,.,.,TRBJ2-1,TGCAGCGTTGAAGTCCAGACGCAGTTCTTC,CSVEVQTQFF
TRBV9,.,.,TRBJ2-7,TGTGCCAGCAGCGTAGAGGCTGGTTACTACGAGCAGTACTTC,CASSVEAGYYEQYF
TRBV5-1,TRBD1,.,TRBJ1-2,TGCGCCAGCAGCTTCCACCGTACCGGACAGGGCGATGGCTACACCTTC,CASSFHRTGQGDGYTF
TRBV20-1,.,.,TRBJ2-1,TGCAGTGCTCCCGGCGGGGGCCCCTCCTCCTACAATGAGCAGTTCTTC,CSAPGGGPSSYNEQFF
TRBV7-2,.,.,TRBJ2-1,TGTGCCAGCAGCTTAGCTCGGAGTGGTGAGCAGTTCTTC,CASSLARSGEQFF
TRBV15,.,few,TRBJ1-1,TGTGCCACCAGCAGGATGAGCACTGAAGCTTTCTTT,CATSRMSTEAFF
TRBV7-2,TRBD1,many,TRBJ1-4,TGTGCCAGCAGCCCAGCTCGGGCAGGGGGAAATGAAAAACTGTTTTTT,CASSPARAGGNEKLFF
TRBV6-5,.,many,TRBJ1-2,TGTGCCAGCAGTTCTTACGGGAACGATGGCTACACCTTC,CASSSYGNDGYTF
TRBV12-3/TRBV12-4,TRBD2,.,TRBJ2-3,TGTGCCAGCAGTTTTAGCGGGAGCGGAGGTACGCAGTATTTT,CASSFSGSGGTQYF
TRBV12-3/TRBV12-4,.,.,TRBJ2-2,TGTGCCAGCAGTTTATCGGGGTTTGCCGGGGAGCTGTTTTTT,CASSLSGFAGELFF
TRBV20-1,.,.,TRBJ2-1,TGCAGTGCTAGAGATCTTTCGAGCTTTGAGAACAATGAGCAGTTCTTC,CSARDLSSFENNEQFF
TRBV28,.,.,TRBJ2-1,TGTGCCAGCAGGCACCACCACGGGACCGCGGCTGGAGATGAGCAGTTCTTC,CASRHHHGTAAGDEQFF
TRBV3-1,.,many,TRBJ2-7,TGTGCCAGCAGCCAAGATGGTGACGAGCAGTACTTC,CASSQDGDEQYF
TRBV3-1,.,.,TRBJ1-5,TGTGCCAGCAGCCAATTGCAGGGGATGAACCAGCCCCAGCATTTT,CASSQLQGMNQPQHF
TRBV19,.,.,TRBJ2-7,TGTGCCAGTACCGGGACATCGGGCTCCTACGAGCAGTACTTC,CASTGTSGSYEQYF
TRBV7-9,.,once,TRBJ1-2,TGTGCCAGCAGCCCCAAATTCGATGGCGGGTATGGCTACACCTTC,CASSPKFDGGYGYTF
TRBV2,.,many,TRBJ1-4,TGTGCCAGCAGTGGGGATGCAACTAATGAAAAACTGTTTTTT,CASSGDATNEKLFF
TRBV30,.,many,TRBJ2-7,TGTGCCTGGAGTTGGCAGTACGAGCAGTACTTC,CAWSWQYEQYF
TRBV29-1,.,.,TRBJ2-3,TGCAGCGTTGAATTGCAGGGTTTCGATACGCAGTATTTT,CSVELQGFDTQYF
TRBV7-9,TRBD2,few,TRBJ2-7,TGTGCCAGCAGCCGACTAGCGGGAGGGCCGGGGGAGCAGTACTTC,CASSRLAGGPGEQYF
TRBV12-3/TRBV12-4,.,many,TRBJ1-6,TGTGCCAGCAGCTCCCGCAGCTCACCCCTCCACTTT,CASSSRSSPLHF
TRBV10-3,TRBD1,many,TRBJ2-7,TGTGCCATCAGTGAGCCAAGGACAGGATCCTACGAGCAGTACTTC,CAISEPRTGSYEQYF
TRBV5-1,.,.,TRBJ2-7,TGCGCCAGCAGCTTGGCCATGGGGACCTACGAGCAGTACTTC,CASSLAMGTYEQYF
TRBV4-3,.,.,TRBJ1-6,TGCGCCAGCAGCGGCGACGTATCCTATAATTCACCCCTCCACTTT,CASSGDVSYNSPLHF
TRBV2,.,many,TRBJ1-1,TGTGCCAGCAGTGAAGCTCCCACAGGGACTGAAGCTTTCTTT,CASSEAPTGTEAFF
TRBV15,.,few,TRBJ1-2,TGTGCCACCAGCAGAGCCGGGAACTATGGCTACACCTTC,CATSRAGNYGYTF
TRBV7-9,.,once,TRBJ2-5,TGTGCCAACAGCTTCAACCGGGGCCCCCAAGAGACCCAGTACTTC,CANSFNRGPQETQYF
TRBV29-1,.,.,TRBJ2-7,TGCAGCGTGGGGAAGACGGGTTCCTACGAGCAGTACTTC,CSVGKTGSYEQYF